This T cell receptor beta chain stems from a study of T cells after yellow fever vaccination. This clonotype occurred many times. Antigen specificity is unknown. CDR3 size: 16 residues. Germline CDR1 MNHNS, CDR2 SASEGT. V lost 6 bases and J lost 0, with 15 bases in between. General observations from the study: Researchers cautioned that FACS-sorted repertoires could harbor abundant clonotypes contaminating from the bulk population. Most primary-vaccination clones reappeared after the booster (about 97% CD4, roughly 88% CD8). Clonotypes found in both CD4 and CD8 compartments made up a small share.

Template switching by 5'RACE produced TCR cDNA, adding a universal primer site and UMIs. TCRdb used MiXCR to reprocess the 5' RACE reads, holding one entry per CDR3 protein. The sample records around 310,000 distinct CDR3 sequences, about 9.5% being singletons. The sample was PBMCs, taken on the day of the first yellow fever vaccination. The V call is TRBV6-1, the J call TRBJ2-1; unclear D gene. This receptor was identified in a man younger than 30 who received the YFV17D yellow fever vaccine. The CDR3 bases are TGTGCCAGCAGCCCCGAGCGCCTCAGCTCCTACAATGAGCAGTTCTTC. Encoded protein: CASSPERLSSYNEQFF.